The 17 T cell receptor beta chains below come from one sample, sequenced in a study of blood T cells in healthy people across ages. Primers used in a second PCR of roughly 6 to 11 cycles were a sample-barcoded 5' primer and a J-beta primer mix. TCRdb re-called the 5' RACE reads through MiXCR, storing one row per CDR3 protein. The sample contains some 890,000 distinct CDR3 sequences, just under 30% of which appear only once. These data were also reused for a study on T cells of mothers and their children.

The specimen sequenced was blood. All receptors come from a woman in her thirties or forties in good health.

The J gene is TRBJ2-3, the V gene TRBV3-1; weak D call: TRBD2 (6 bases). Looked up from germline, CDR1 is LGHDT and CDR2 is YNNKEL (reference sequence). The CDR3 consists of 17 residues. The germline V and J ends were trimmed by 5 bases and 3 bases, with 21 bases remaining between them. The CDR3 DNA follows: TGTGCCAGCAGCGCCCCCGGGACCCTCGGAGGGACAGATACGCAGTATTTT. This translates into CASSAPGTLGGTDTQYF.

This chain connects TRBV5-6 to TRBJ2-1, with TRBD2 identical over 11 bases. The CDR3 covers 16 residues. Trimming cost V 4 bases and J 2 bases; bases outside gene matches: 5. CDR1 and CDR2 (germline): SGHDT, YYEEEE. The CDR3 is CASSGTSGGPYNEQFF. Written as DNA, the CDR3 is TGTGCCAGCAGCGGCACTAGCGGGGGACCCTACAATGAGCAGTTCTTC.

This clonotype was counted only a few times. The chain couples TRBV27 to TRBJ2-1; 9 nucleotides match TRBD1. Germline assignment: CDR1 MNHEY and CDR2 SMNVEV (reference sequence). The J segment lost 5 bases and the V segment lost 3 bases, leaving 5 bases of the junction unmatched. This CDR3 has 15 amino acids. The CDR3: CASSFRDREDNEQFF. The CDR3 DNA sequence: TGTGCCAGCAGTTTCCGGGACAGGGAAGACAATGAGCAGTTCTTC.

This clonotype has a handful of counts. The chain links TRBV7-2 to TRBJ2-5; a possible D gene is TRBD1 (5 bases). The assigned J gene may be wrong: the sequence end matches TRBJ2-7 better. Germline CDR1 and CDR2: SGHTA and FQGNSA. The CDR3 extends over 13 amino acids. The CDR3 nucleotides read TGTGCCAGCAGCGTAAGGGGTTCGAACGAGCAGTACTTC. Protein: CASSVRGSNEQYF.

This clonotype was recorded many times. The V gene is TRBV7-2, the J gene TRBJ2-5, with D perhaps being TRBD1 or TRBD2 (5 bases each). V was clipped by 4 bases and J by 2 bases, with 14 bases between them. The CDR3 runs 15 residues. Germline CDR1 SGHTA, CDR2 FQGNSA. In DNA form, the CDR3 reads TGTGCCAGCAGCTCCCGAGGGGTGGGACAAGAGACCCAGTACTTC. Its translation is CASSSRGVGQETQYF.

This clonotype occurred a few times. CDR3 sequence (DNA): TGCAGCGTTCAGACCGGGACAGGGTATGGCTACACCTTC. The encoded protein is CSVQTGTGYGYTF. The chain is built from TRBV29-1 and TRBJ1-2; 9 positions agree with TRBD1. From germline, CDR1 is SQVTM and CDR2 ANQGSEA. V lost 5 bases to trimming and J lost 5 bases; unmatched junction nucleotides: 6. The CDR3 consists of 13 residues.

CDR3 sequence: CASSLPEVGARNEQFF. The CDR3 nucleotides read TGTGCCAGCAGTCTACCCGAGGTGGGGGCCCGCAATGAGCAGTTCTTC. The V gene is TRBV28, the J gene TRBJ2-1; the D gene is possibly TRBD1 (6 bases). The CDR3 is made up of 16 amino acids. Germline V gene sequence: CDR1 MDHEN, CDR2 SYDVKM. Deletions cut 5 bases from V and 6 bases from J, with 20 bases between.

J is TRBJ2-2 and V is TRBV24-1; 7 bases map to TRBD2. There are 12 residues in the CDR3. The V gene end was trimmed by 8 bases and the J gene end by 6 bases; junction bases not matched to a gene: 2. The germline V gene has CDR1 KGHDR and CDR2 SFDVKD. CDR3 sequence reads: CATTSGSGELFF. The CDR3 DNA is TGTGCCACCACTAGCGGTTCCGGGGAGCTGTTTTTT.

This clonotype has ten or more counts. V gene TRBV7-8 combines with J gene TRBJ2-7; D is perhaps TRBD1 (5 bases). The germline V gene encodes CDR1 SGHVS and CDR2 FQNEAQ. This CDR3 has 15 residues. The germline V and J ends were trimmed by 1 base and 1 base, with 11 bases remaining between them. The CDR3 DNA sequence: TGTGCCAGCAGCTTAGGACAGTCCCCGTCCTACGAGCAGTACTTC. Translating it yields CASSLGQSPSYEQYF. Based on the CDR3 plus reference TRBV7-8 and TRBJ2-7, the full variable domain is GAGVSQSPRYKVAKRGQDVALRCDPISGHVSLFWYQQALGQGPEFLTYFQNEAQLDKSGLPSDRFFAERPEGSVSTLKIQRTQQEDSAVYLCASSLGQSPSYEQYFGPGTRLTVT.

The chain carries TRBV7-6 and TRBJ1-4; D remains unclear. This CDR3 is 17 amino acids long. V was clipped by 4 bases and J by 7 bases, with 22 bases between them. Germline CDR1 is SGHVS and CDR2 is FNYEAQ. The CDR3 reads CASSSYHRAVGSEKLFF. The CDR3 bases are TGTGCCAGCAGCTCCTATCACCGGGCAGTCGGTAGTGAAAAACTGTTTTTT.

This clonotype was seen repeatedly, ten times or more. The chain carries TRBV7-2 and TRBJ2-1; D remains unclear. The CDR3 is 16 amino acids. The V gene lost 1 base and the J gene lost 2 bases, with 12 bases spanning the gap. The V gene's germline CDR1 is SGHTA and CDR2 FQGNSA. CDR3 loop: CASSLGGGSAYNEQFF. DNA for the CDR3: TGTGCCAGCAGCTTAGGTGGTGGGTCAGCCTACAATGAGCAGTTCTTC.

This clonotype was seen a few times. This chain links TRBV5-6 with TRBJ2-3; D is perhaps TRBD2 (6 bases). The CDR3 is made up of 12 amino acids. From germline, CDR1 is SGHDT and CDR2 YYEEEE. Trimming stripped 4 bases from V and 9 bases from J, with 12 bases between. CDR3: CASSLVEGTQYF. DNA for the CDR3: TGTGCCAGCAGCCTGGTGGAGGGGACGCAGTATTTT.

The chain uses TRBV3-1 and TRBJ2-3; TRBD2 is a possible D gene (7 bases). CDR1 is LGHDT, CDR2 YNNKEL, per germline (reference sequence). The CDR3 is 16 residues long. The V and J ends lost 2 bases and 7 bases respectively, with 19 bases between them. The CDR3 protein is CASSQRGSGGQNTQYF. The CDR3 coding sequence is TGTGCCAGCAGCCAACGGGGGTCCGGGGGGCAAAATACGCAGTATTTT.

This clonotype was counted many times. V usage is TRBV12-3 or TRBV12-4 and J usage is TRBJ1-5; D is possibly TRBD1 (5 bases). Trimming removed 5 bases at V and 11 bases at J, with 19 bases between. The CDR3 loop spans 14 amino acids. This CDR3 is CASSPDSPRGAQHF. The CDR3 DNA follows: TGTGCCAGCAGTCCTGACAGCCCTAGGGGAGCCCAGCATTTT.

This sequence joins TRBV5-5 and TRBJ2-7; D might be TRBD1 (5 bases). Germline V lookup: CDR1 SGHKS, CDR2 YYEKEE (reference sequence). This CDR3 contains 15 residues. Between the trimmed V and J ends, which lost 0 bases and 2 bases, there was a span of 12 bases. CDR3 loop: CASSLVREVAYEQYF. The CDR3, as DNA: TGTGCCAGCAGCTTGGTCAGGGAAGTCGCCTACGAGCAGTACTTC.

The chain is built from TRBV20-1 and TRBJ2-5; D is unresolved. The CDR3 loop spans 14 amino acids. V lost 3 bases, J lost 0 bases, and 11 bases lay in between. The V gene's germline CDR1 is DFQATT and CDR2 SNEGSKA (reference sequence). The CDR3 loop is CSASAVGNQETQYF. CDR3 nucleotides: TGCAGTGCTAGCGCCGTCGGCAACCAAGAGACCCAGTACTTC.

This clonotype occurred many times. Here the CDR3 DNA reads TGTGCCAGCAGTTACTCGATGACACCGAACACCGGGGAGCTGTTTTTT. Translating gives CASSYSMTPNTGELFF. The V call is TRBV6-5, the J call TRBJ2-2; the D is unclear. The germline V gene encodes CDR1 MNHEY and CDR2 SVGAGI. V lost 0 bases, J lost 0 bases, and 8 bases lay in between. The length of the CDR3 is 16 residues.